Shown below are 31 T cell receptor beta chains from a single sample sequenced in a study of molecular identifiers for immune sequencing clone quantification. TCRdb independently ran MiXCR on the PCR reads; one entry per CDR3 protein. The sample holds nearly 650,000 distinct CDR3 sequences, about 25% seen once. Sequencing was performed on naive CD8+ T cells from blood, with Jurkat cell RNA spiked in. Subset noted: FACS-sorted CD8+CD4-CCR7+CD45RA+ naive T cells. These receptors were collected from a human donor in good health. Some libraries in this study had Jurkat cell RNA spiked in.

The rearrangement links TRBV5-1 to TRBJ2-3, with 8 bases aligning to TRBD2. The V gene's germline CDR1 is SGHRS and CDR2 YFSETQ. The CDR3 loop spans 16 amino acids. With V trimmed by 0 bases and J by 5 bases, 8 bases remained unmatched. The CDR3 loop reads CASSLAPSGGVDTQYF. CDR3 sequence (DNA): TGCGCCAGCAGCTTGGCCCCAAGCGGGGGAGTAGATACGCAGTATTTT.

This clonotype was detected a few times. V and J are TRBV19 and TRBJ2-1; D is perhaps TRBD1 (7 bases). Germline assignment: CDR1 LNHDA and CDR2 SQIVND (reference sequence). The length of the CDR3 is 14 residues. The germline V and J ends were trimmed by 2 bases and 8 bases, with 13 bases remaining between them. The CDR3 is CASSIQGGFYEQFF. CDR3 in DNA: TGTGCCAGTAGTATACAGGGGGGCTTCTATGAGCAGTTCTTC.

This clonotype occurred a few times. V is TRBV19 and J is TRBJ1-5; 10 bases are a match to TRBD1. J was trimmed by 4 bases and V by 3 bases; bases with no gene match: 6. The CDR3 is 16 residues long. Germline V gene sequence: CDR1 LNHDA, CDR2 SQIVND (reference sequence). DNA for the CDR3: TGTGCCAGTAGTATTTACGGACAGGGGGGTAATCAGCCCCAGCATTTT. It is translated as CASSIYGQGGNQPQHF. The variable domain in full, with the rest retrieved from reference TRBV19 and TRBJ1-5, is DGGITQSPKYLFRKEGQNVTLSCEQNLNHDAMYWYRQDPGQGLRLIYYSQIVNDFQKGDIAEGYSVSREKKESFPLTVTSAQKNPTAFYLCASSIYGQGGNQPQHFGDGTRLSIL.

This chain's CDR3 is CSAREGVKRWYEQYF. The CDR3 DNA follows: TGCAGTGCTAGAGAAGGCGTAAAAAGGTGGTACGAGCAGTACTTC. V and J are TRBV20-1 and TRBJ2-7, with unresolved D. The CDR3 covers 15 residues. With 0 bases removed from V and 4 bases from J, the gap between germline ends came to 16 bases. CDR1 and CDR2 from the germline V gene are DFQATT and SNEGSKA (reference sequence).

This clonotype appeared a few times. The chain is built from TRBV2 and TRBJ2-7; TRBD1 agrees at 8 bases. The CDR3 runs 13 residues. The V segment lost 10 bases and the J segment 6 bases; nucleotides outside the gene matches: 11. Germline values: CDR1 SNHLY, CDR2 FYNNEI. CDR3 residues: CANSDREYREQYF. CDR3 sequence (DNA): TGTGCCAATTCGGACAGGGAATACCGCGAGCAGTACTTC.

This clonotype was detected only a few times. The chain combines TRBV28 with TRBJ1-3; a possible D gene is TRBD1 (6 bases). In germline, CDR1 is MDHEN, CDR2 SYDVKM. The CDR3 is 14 residues long. With 8 bases removed from V and 2 bases from J, the gap between germline ends came to 13 bases. The CDR3 sequence: CASGGRGAGNTIYF. CDR3 sequence (DNA): TGTGCCAGCGGGGGCAGGGGCGCTGGAAACACCATATATTTT.

This clonotype was seen ten or more times. The genes are TRBV6-5 and TRBJ1-4, with TRBD1 identical over 9 bases. V shed 5 bases, J shed 7 bases, and the junction held 8 bases outside the gene matches. CDR3 length equals 15 residues. Germline lookup yields CDR1 MNHEY and CDR2 SVGAGI. The CDR3 sequence is CASSPRDRVSEKLFF. CDR3 DNA: TGTGCCAGCAGTCCCCGGGACAGGGTCTCTGAAAAACTGTTTTTT.

This clonotype appeared many times. V and J are TRBV9 and TRBJ1-4, with D perhaps matching TRBD1 (5 bases). CDR1 and CDR2 (germline): SGDLS, YYNGEE. V was cut by 3 bases and J by 2 bases, with 11 bases left in between. This CDR3 is built from 15 residues. The DNA of the CDR3 is TGTGCCAGCAGCGGAACGACAGTGACTAATGAAAAACTGTTTTTT. Translated: CASSGTTVTNEKLFF.

V and J are TRBV30 and TRBJ2-1; D uncertain. The CDR3 length is 14 residues. V lost 1 base and J 0 bases, leaving 7 bases between the germline ends. Germline V gene data show CDR1 as GTSNPN and CDR2 as SVGIG (reference sequence). Here the CDR3 reads CAWSEFVSYNEQFF. DNA for the CDR3: TGTGCCTGGAGTGAGTTTGTCTCCTACAATGAGCAGTTCTTC.

This clonotype showed up just once. Possible read error: a much larger clone is one base away. The V and J genes are TRBV12-3 or TRBV12-4 and TRBJ2-5; a possible D gene is TRBD2 (6 bases). The CDR3 has 13 amino acids. CDR3 loop: CATRHGGEEPQYF. The CDR3 DNA follows: TGTGCCACCCGTCACGGCGGGGAAGAGCCCCAGTACTTC.

Remarks on this clonotype: Possible read error: a much larger clone is one base away. The CDR3 spells CVSSSLDEGALAEQYF. CDR3 DNA sequence: TGTGTCAGCAGCTCCCTAGATGAAGGGGCCCTTGCCGAGCAGTACTTC. The rearrangement links TRBV13 to TRBJ2-7; tentatively, D is TRBD1 (5 bases). The germline V gene has CDR1 PRHDT and CDR2 FYEKMQ (reference sequence). The CDR3 runs 16 residues.

This clonotype has at least ten counts. V usage is TRBV19 and J usage is TRBJ2-3, with D unclear. The germline gives CDR1 LNHDA, CDR2 SQIVND (reference sequence). The CDR3 is made up of 13 amino acids. V lost 6 bases and J 6 bases, leaving 13 bases between the germline ends. Here the CDR3 DNA reads TGTGCCAGTAGAGGCTTTGAAGAGGATACGCAGTATTTT. Protein: CASRGFEEDTQYF.

This clonotype was observed many times. This chain connects TRBV7-6 to TRBJ2-3; D perhaps matches TRBD1 (5 bases). V gave up 8 bases and J gave up 4 bases, with 10 bases separating them. CDR3 length: 12 residues. Germline V CDR1 and CDR2: SGHVS, FNYEAQ. The CDR3 reads CASQGIADTQYF. The CDR3 coding sequence is TGTGCCAGCCAGGGAATCGCAGATACGCAGTATTTT.

V usage is TRBV5-6 and J usage is TRBJ1-4; 11 bases are a match to TRBD1. This CDR3 region has 14 residues. CDR1 is SGHDT, CDR2 YYEEEE, per germline. V shed 4 bases and J 8 bases; nucleotides not matched to a gene: 4. CDR3 sequence: CASSHGTGGEKLFF. CDR3 DNA sequence: TGTGCCAGCAGCCATGGGACAGGGGGAGAAAAACTGTTTTTT.

The table lists this clonotype with many counts. V usage is TRBV20-1 and J usage is TRBJ2-7; the D gene is possibly TRBD1 (6 bases). Germline V gene sequence: CDR1 DFQATT, CDR2 SNEGSKA (reference sequence). V lost 3 bases and J 0 bases, leaving 9 bases between the germline ends. The CDR3 sequence is 13 residues long. The CDR3 sequence: CSASDRNSYEQYF. CDR3 coding DNA: TGCAGTGCTAGTGACAGGAACTCCTACGAGCAGTACTTC.

This clonotype was counted ten times or more. The rearrangement links TRBV6-6 to TRBJ2-3; D not resolved. The V end lost 4 bases, the J end lost 4 bases, and 6 bases lay between the germline ends. Germline lookup yields CDR1 MNHNY and CDR2 SVGAGI (reference sequence). The CDR3 has 12 amino acids. The CDR3 loop reads CASSSSPDTQYF. The CDR3 DNA reads TGTGCCAGCAGTTCCTCTCCAGATACGCAGTATTTT.

This clonotype was observed many times. This sequence joins TRBV7-6 and TRBJ2-5; the D gene is possibly TRBD2 (5 bases). The ends were cut back, 5 bases at V and 2 bases at J, with 9 bases in the middle. The V gene's germline CDR1 is SGHVS and CDR2 FNYEAQ. CDR3 length: 13 amino acids. In DNA form, the CDR3 reads TGTGCCAGCAGCCAACAGCGGCAAGAGACCCAGTACTTC. As protein: CASSQQRQETQYF.

Details on this clonotype: This may come from a read error, since a much larger clone is one base off. The CDR3: CASNDSYEQCF. The CDR3 DNA sequence: TGTGCCAGCAATGACAGCTACGAGCAGTGCTTC. V gene TRBV28 combines with J gene TRBJ2-7; D might be TRBD1 (5 bases). There are 11 residues in the CDR3. From germline, CDR1 is MDHEN and CDR2 SYDVKM.

The V call is TRBV9, the J call TRBJ2-1; 8 bases are a match to TRBD1. Germline V gene data show CDR1 as SGDLS and CDR2 as YYNGEE. The V and J ends lost 4 bases and 3 bases, in that order; junction bases with no gene match: 12. This CDR3 region has 17 residues. The CDR3 coding sequence is TGTGCCAGCAGCCCATTCAAAGGGACAGGACACTACAATGAGCAGTTCTTC. Translated: CASSPFKGTGHYNEQFF.

This clonotype was seen only a few times. The genes are TRBV10-3 and TRBJ2-1; D is undetermined. The germline V gene has CDR1 ENHRY and CDR2 SYGVKD. CDR3 size: 14 residues. V was trimmed by 2 bases and J by 8 bases, leaving 13 bases between them. For the CDR3, the DNA is TGTGCCATCAGTGAGCAGACCCGGTTCGATGAGCAGTTCTTC. This codes for CAISEQTRFDEQFF.

As concerns this clonotype: This may stem from a read error, because a much larger clone lies one nucleotide away. The rearrangement joins TRBV12-5 to TRBJ1-1; unclear D gene. Germline lookup yields CDR1 LGHNT and CDR2 FRNRAP. The CDR3 loop spans 12 amino acids. Between the trimmed V and J ends, which lost 6 bases and 8 bases, there was a span of 13 bases. The CDR3 loop reads CASGDRNGEAFF. CDR3 coding DNA: TGTGCTAGTGGCGACCGAAACGGGGAAGCTTTCTTT.

J is TRBJ2-1 and V is TRBV27; maybe TRBD1 (5 bases). Germline assignment: CDR1 MNHEY and CDR2 SMNVEV (reference sequence). The CDR3 runs to 16 residues. With 5 bases removed from V and 2 bases from J, the gap between germline ends came to 16 bases. The CDR3 spells CASSPGGAGPYNEQFF. The CDR3, as DNA: TGTGCCAGCAGTCCAGGTGGGGCAGGCCCCTACAATGAGCAGTTCTTC.

The chain recombines TRBV7-2 with TRBJ2-3, with TRBD2 as a possible D gene (6 bases). The V end was cut by 8 bases, the J end by 2 bases, with 26 bases between. This CDR3 region has 18 residues. Germline lookup yields CDR1 SGHTA and CDR2 FQGNSA. CDR3 bases: TGTGCCAGCGGCCACACGGCATTAATAGCGGAGATCACAGATACGCAGTATTTT. Its protein is CASGHTALIAEITDTQYF.

This clonotype was detected many times. J is TRBJ2-2 and V is TRBV20-1; a weak D match, TRBD2 (6 bases). Deletions cut 0 bases from V and 3 bases from J, with 14 bases between. The germline V gene has CDR1 DFQATT and CDR2 SNEGSKA (reference sequence). The CDR3 totals 16 residues. CDR3 in DNA: TGCAGTGCTAGAGATCCGAGCGGGCTAGACACCGGGGAGCTGTTTTTT. Its protein is CSARDPSGLDTGELFF.

Concerning this clonotype: A junction end diverges from the germline sequence, so it may reflect a read error. The chain joins TRBV4-3 to TRBJ2-3; TRBD2 agrees at 8 bases. Germline V lookup: CDR1 LGHNA, CDR2 YSLEER. The CDR3 runs to 15 residues. This chain's CDR3 is CASSQDRAGEGTQYF. The DNA for the CDR3 is TGCGCGAGCAGCCAAGATAGAGCGGGAGAGGGTACGCAGTATTTT.

This clonotype was recorded at least ten times. The chain recombines TRBV7-9 with TRBJ2-7; D may be TRBD2 (7 bases). The V gene's germline CDR1 is SEHNR and CDR2 FQNEAQ (reference sequence). There are 16 residues in the CDR3. Trimming shortened V by 5 bases and J by 2 bases, and 19 bases separated the two germline ends. The CDR3 here is CASSPTRGGAAYEQYF. The CDR3 bases are TGTGCCAGCAGCCCCACAAGGGGGGGCGCAGCCTACGAGCAGTACTTC.

Worth noting for this clonotype: Since a much larger clone is just one base distant, this may be a read error. The CDR3 DNA follows: TGTGCCAGCAGACGCACTAGCGGGGAGAGCAATGAGCAGTTCTTC. Amino acids: CASRRTSGESNEQFF. The genes are TRBV6-6 and TRBJ2-1; 10 nucleotides match TRBD2. The CDR3 covers 15 residues. The germline V gene has CDR1 MNHNY and CDR2 SVGAGI (reference sequence). V lost 6 bases and J lost 6; bases outside the gene matches: 8.

This clonotype was counted only a few times. The chain is built from TRBV5-3 and TRBJ1-1; 9 nucleotides agree with TRBD1. TRBV5-3 is given ORF status, its function remaining uncertain. The V gene end was trimmed by 8 bases and the J gene end by 9 bases; junction bases not matched to a gene: 11. CDR3 size: 13 residues. CDR3 protein: CASSGGQGPQAFF. The CDR3 nucleotides are TGTGCCAGCAGCGGGGGACAGGGACCTCAAGCTTTCTTT.

This rearrangement joins TRBV25-1 to TRBJ2-7; tentative D call: TRBD1 (6 bases). CDR1 is MGHDK, CDR2 SYGVNS, per germline. Trimming pared 3 bases from V and 1 base from J, leaving 10 bases between. CDR3 length equals 14 residues. In DNA form, the CDR3 reads TGTGCCAGCAGTGAGGGACATCCATCCTACGAGCAGTACTTC. It encodes CASSEGHPSYEQYF.

Many counts were recorded for this clonotype. This rearrangement joins TRBV7-9 to TRBJ1-6; the match to TRBD1 covers 11 bases. This CDR3 contains 14 residues. The J segment lost 12 bases and the V segment lost 5 bases, leaving 6 bases of the junction unmatched. CDR1 and CDR2 from the germline V gene are SEHNR and FQNEAQ (reference sequence). Written as DNA, the CDR3 is TGTGCCAGCAGCCCCCCCGGGACAGGGGGACCCCTCCACTTT. Its translation: CASSPPGTGGPLHF.

This sequence joins TRBV9 and TRBJ1-2, with a weak D call TRBD1 (6 bases). Per germline, CDR1 SGDLS and CDR2 YYNGEE. The CDR3 totals 15 residues. V was trimmed by 5 bases and J by 6 bases, leaving 20 bases between them. The CDR3 nucleotides read TGTGCCAGCAGTTCGACAGGTTACCACTACCATGGCTACACCTTC. This sequence encodes CASSSTGYHYHGYTF.